These 24 T cell receptor beta chains came from one sample sequenced in a study of blood T cell repertoires in COVID-19. The repertoire was sequenced with immunoSEQ multiplex PCR; TCRdb's copy has only in-frame clones and lacks some. There are more than 90,000 clones in the sample; roughly three quarters occur only once, and approximately 9.3% lies in the top ten. The sequenced sample was peripheral blood. The source is a woman of 80 years or more with acute or convalescent COVID-19.

This rearrangement joins TRBV6-4 to TRBJ2-1, with 7 bases lining up with TRBD2. V lost 6 bases and J lost 9; bases outside the gene matches: 8. This CDR3 contains 13 residues. CDR1 and CDR2 from the germline V gene are MRHNA and SNTAGT. The CDR3 region is CASRRGLGSEQFF. Here the CDR3 DNA reads TGTGCCAGCAGGAGAGGACTAGGAAGTGAGCAGTTCTTC.

The chain has TRBV10-3 and TRBJ1-2; 8 bases are shared with TRBD1. Germline CDR1 and CDR2: ENHRY and SYGVKD. This CDR3 has 13 amino acids. J lost 6 bases, V lost 7 bases, and 7 bases had no gene match. CDR3 bases: TGTGCCATCACCCCGGACAGGGCCGATGGCTACACCTTC. It codes for CAITPDRADGYTF.

The chain has TRBV23-1 and TRBJ1-2, with 9 nucleotides matching TRBD1. TRBV23-1 is an open reading frame whose function is uncertain. CDR3 length: 16 residues. V dropped 1 base and J dropped 4; count of bases not matched to a gene: 7. CDR3 loop: CASSQWGQGLSYGYTF. In nucleotides, the CDR3 is TGCGCCAGCAGTCAATGGGGACAGGGCCTGTCCTATGGCTACACCTTC.

The chain combines TRBV6-6 with TRBJ2-1, with 12 bases lining up with TRBD2. Germline lookup yields CDR1 MNHNY and CDR2 SVGAGI (reference sequence). CDR3 length: 15 residues. J lost 6 bases, V lost 5 bases, and 5 bases had no gene match. The CDR3 region is CASSRLAGAGNEQFF. DNA for the CDR3: TGTGCCAGCAGTCGACTAGCGGGAGCGGGCAATGAGCAGTTCTTC.

The chain joins TRBV5-1 to TRBJ2-7, with D perhaps TRBD1 (6 bases). Between the trimmed V and J ends, which lost 1 base and 6 bases, there was a span of 17 bases. Germline loops: CDR1 SGHRS, CDR2 YFSETQ. CDR3 size: 15 residues. DNA of the CDR3: TGCGCCAGCAGCTTGATGTCAGGGCTAGGGGGCGAGCAGTACTTC. Protein product: CASSLMSGLGGEQYF.

The gene calls are TRBV29-1 and TRBJ2-7, with 10 nucleotides matching TRBD1. CDR1 and CDR2 from the germline V gene are SQVTM and ANQGSEA. CDR3 size: 16 residues. Trimming removed 0 bases from V and 1 base from J; junction bases left unmatched: 6. In DNA form, the CDR3 reads TGCAGCGTTGAAGATAAGAGGGACAGGGGTTCCTACGAGCAGTACTTC. This gives the protein CSVEDKRDRGSYEQYF.

The chain has TRBV4-3 and TRBJ1-5; D not resolved. With 4 bases removed from V and 5 bases from J, the gap between germline ends came to 18 bases. CDR1 is LGHNA and CDR2 is YSLEER in the germline V gene. This CDR3 has 16 residues. CDR3 sequence: CASSPGKAFADQPQHF. The CDR3 bases are TGCGCCAGCAGCCCTGGTAAGGCCTTTGCGGATCAGCCCCAGCATTTT.

This sequence joins TRBV7-9 and TRBJ1-5; D might be TRBD1 (5 bases). V was pared by 4 bases and J by 4 bases, with 11 bases between. Germline V lookup: CDR1 SEHNR, CDR2 FQNEAQ (reference sequence). This CDR3 is 14 amino acids long. The CDR3, as DNA: TGTGCCAGCAGCTACCAGACAGAGAATCAGCCCCAGCATTTT. Translated: CASSYQTENQPQHF. Complete variable domain (other parts from reference TRBV7-9 and TRBJ1-5): DTGVSQNPRHKITKRGQNVTFRCDPISEHNRLYWYRQTLGQGPEFLTYFQNEAQLEKSRLLSDRFSAERPKGSFSTLEIQRTEQGDSAMYLCASSYQTENQPQHFGDGTRLSIL.

In its sample, this clone was seen a few times. V is TRBV18 and J is TRBJ2-3; the D gene is possibly TRBD1 (6 bases). Germline assignment: CDR1 KGHSH and CDR2 LQKENI. V lost 5 bases and J 0 bases, leaving 15 bases between the germline ends. The CDR3 has 16 amino acids. The CDR3 DNA follows: TGTGCCAGCTCAGCCCTGACAGGAGCTAGCACAGATACGCAGTATTTT. It translates to CASSALTGASTDTQYF.

This clone was observed a few times. The V and J genes are TRBV5-1 and TRBJ2-5; 8 bases line up with TRBD1. The germline gives CDR1 SGHRS, CDR2 YFSETQ. CDR3 size: 14 residues. With 4 bases clipped from V and 6 bases from J, the junction kept 8 bases outside the gene matches. The CDR3: CASSRFTGGQTQYF. The CDR3 DNA sequence: TGCGCCAGCAGCCGTTTCACAGGGGGACAGACCCAGTACTTC.

CDR3 protein: CASSGQGGDEKQFF. CDR3 nucleotide sequence: TGTGCCAGCAGTGGACAGGGGGGGGACGAGAAGCAGTTCTTC. The chain has TRBV6-4 and TRBJ2-1; 9 bases map to TRBD1. V trimming: 4 bases; J trimming: 11 bases; junction bases outside the gene matches: 9. Looked up from germline, CDR1 is MRHNA and CDR2 is SNTAGT. The CDR3 sequence is 14 residues long.

This clone was counted once. The chain uses TRBV19 and TRBJ2-3; 7 nucleotides line up with TRBD2. The CDR3 sequence is 15 residues long. V lost 3 bases, J lost 5 bases, and 8 bases stayed unmatched. Germline CDR1 reads LNHDA; CDR2 reads SQIVND (reference sequence). DNA for the CDR3: TGTGCCAGTAGTATGAATGAGGGGAGGGGAGATACGCAGTATTTT. Translation gives CASSMNEGRGDTQYF. The variable domain in full, completed from reference TRBV19 and TRBJ2-3, reads DGGITQSPKYLFRKEGQNVTLSCEQNLNHDAMYWYRQDPGQGLRLIYYSQIVNDFQKGDIAEGYSVSREKKESFPLTVTSAQKNPTAFYLCASSMNEGRGDTQYFGPGTRLTVL.

The chain joins TRBV7-3 to TRBJ1-4; D remains unclear. Trimming cost V 4 bases and J 3 bases, with 18 bases left between them. CDR1 and CDR2 from the germline V gene are SGHTA and FQGTGA. CDR3 length: 17 residues. The CDR3 reads CASSSHPRGSANEKLFF. The CDR3 DNA is TGTGCCAGCAGCTCCCACCCTAGAGGGTCGGCTAATGAAAAACTGTTTTTT.

This clone was detected a few times. The chain links TRBV19 to TRBJ1-5, with D possibly being TRBD1 (5 bases). V was trimmed by 7 bases and J by 4 bases, leaving 14 bases between them. The CDR3 is 14 residues long. Germline V gene data show CDR1 as LNHDA and CDR2 as SQIVND (reference sequence). CDR3 residues: CASTTRGRNQPQHF. CDR3 DNA sequence: TGTGCCAGTACCACAAGGGGCAGAAATCAGCCCCAGCATTTT.

This clone was recorded many times. The chain uses TRBV5-1 and TRBJ1-5, with TRBD1 matching over 7 bases. CDR1 and CDR2 from the germline V gene are SGHRS and YFSETQ. The CDR3 is 14 residues long. Trimming cost V 0 bases and J 4 bases; bases outside gene matches: 1. The chain's CDR3 is CASSLGTGNQPQHF. The DNA for the CDR3 is TGCGCCAGCAGCTTGGGGACAGGAAATCAGCCCCAGCATTTT.

This clone was seen once. This chain uses TRBV7-2 with TRBJ2-7; 14 nucleotides line up with TRBD2. From germline, CDR1 is SGHTA and CDR2 FQGNSA. There are 17 residues in the CDR3. The J segment lost 7 bases and the V segment lost 4 bases, leaving 12 bases of the junction unmatched. The CDR3 here is CASSSPGGLAGAREQYF. The CDR3 DNA is TGTGCCAGCAGCTCCCCCGGGGGACTAGCGGGAGCTAGGGAGCAGTACTTC.

The rearrangement uses TRBV9 and TRBJ2-3; D remains unclear. Trimming removed 0 bases at V and 0 bases at J, with 8 bases between. The CDR3 is made up of 15 amino acids. CDR1 SGDLS and CDR2 YYNGEE come from the germline V gene. CDR3 residues: CASSVADGSTDTQYF. In nucleotides, the CDR3 is TGTGCCAGCAGCGTAGCTGACGGGAGCACAGATACGCAGTATTTT. Together with reference TRBV9 and TRBJ2-3, the CDR3 gives the full variable domain: DSGVTQTPKHLITATGQRVTLRCSPRSGDLSVYWYQQSLDQGLQFLIQYYNGEERAKGNILERFSAQQFPDLHSELNLSSLELGDSALYFCASSVADGSTDTQYFGPGTRLTVL.

The chain has TRBV28 and TRBJ2-7; 9 positions match TRBD2. The CDR3 length is 15 residues. Per germline, CDR1 MDHEN and CDR2 SYDVKM. V lost 7 bases, J lost 2 bases, and 9 bases stayed unmatched. For the CDR3, the DNA is TGTGCCAGCACCAACCCCGGACTAGCGCCCTACGAGCAGTACTTC. This codes for CASTNPGLAPYEQYF.

This chain joins TRBV7-8 and TRBJ2-5, with 9 nucleotides matching TRBD1. J gave up 0 bases and V 7 bases, and 6 bases lay outside the gene matches. CDR1 SGHVS and CDR2 FQNEAQ come from the germline V gene. CDR3 size: 15 residues. CDR3 protein: CASKPGQGYQETQYF. The CDR3 region has the DNA TGTGCCAGCAAACCAGGACAGGGGTACCAAGAGACCCAGTACTTC.

The CDR3 DNA follows: TGTGCCAGCAGCCCCTGGACTAGCGGATACAATGAGCAGTTCTTC. It translates to CASSPWTSGYNEQFF. The chain carries TRBV7-2 and TRBJ2-1; 10 positions agree with TRBD2. Germline lookup yields CDR1 SGHTA and CDR2 FQGNSA. Germline trimming cut 5 bases from V and 4 bases from J; bases unmatched to any gene: 5. The CDR3 covers 15 residues.

In its sample, this clone was seen a few times. This sequence joins TRBV2 and TRBJ1-2; D perhaps matches TRBD1 (6 bases). V lost 4 bases to trimming and J lost 6 bases, with 15 bases between them. The length of the CDR3 is 14 residues. Germline CDR1 reads SNHLY; CDR2 reads FYNNEI. The CDR3 DNA reads TGTGCCAGCAGTGTGAAACAGGGATGGAATGGCTACACCTTC. Translation: CASSVKQGWNGYTF.

This sequence joins TRBV7-9 and TRBJ1-6; possible D gene TRBD1, 6 bases. The ends were cut back, 7 bases at V and 8 bases at J, with 15 bases in the middle. This CDR3 is 14 amino acids long. Germline CDR1 is SEHNR and CDR2 is FQNEAQ (reference sequence). CDR3 nucleotide sequence: TGTGCCAGCACCTCCGCGGGGGCATATTCACCCCTCCACTTT. Translated: CASTSAGAYSPLHF.

This chain's CDR3 is CASRSGTGNYGYTF. The CDR3 nucleotides are TGTGCCAGTCGGTCAGGGACAGGGAATTATGGCTACACCTTC. The J gene is TRBJ1-2, the V gene TRBV19; TRBD1 matches at 9 bases. CDR1 and CDR2 from the germline V gene are LNHDA and SQIVND (reference sequence). Trimming at V came to 8 bases and at J to 5 bases, leaving 9 bases not matched to a gene. The CDR3 consists of 14 residues. Together with reference TRBV19 and TRBJ1-2, the CDR3 gives the full variable domain: DGGITQSPKYLFRKEGQNVTLSCEQNLNHDAMYWYRQDPGQGLRLIYYSQIVNDFQKGDIAEGYSVSREKKESFPLTVTSAQKNPTAFYLCASRSGTGNYGYTFGSGTRLTVV.

The rearrangement uses TRBV7-2 and TRBJ2-3, with 8 bases that match TRBD2. The CDR3 extends over 14 amino acids. V lost 5 bases, J lost 4 bases, and 5 bases stayed unmatched. The germline V gene has CDR1 SGHTA and CDR2 FQGNSA. The DNA of the CDR3 is TGTGCCAGCAGCCCGCGGGGGGACGCAGATACGCAGTATTTT. This encodes CASSPRGDADTQYF.